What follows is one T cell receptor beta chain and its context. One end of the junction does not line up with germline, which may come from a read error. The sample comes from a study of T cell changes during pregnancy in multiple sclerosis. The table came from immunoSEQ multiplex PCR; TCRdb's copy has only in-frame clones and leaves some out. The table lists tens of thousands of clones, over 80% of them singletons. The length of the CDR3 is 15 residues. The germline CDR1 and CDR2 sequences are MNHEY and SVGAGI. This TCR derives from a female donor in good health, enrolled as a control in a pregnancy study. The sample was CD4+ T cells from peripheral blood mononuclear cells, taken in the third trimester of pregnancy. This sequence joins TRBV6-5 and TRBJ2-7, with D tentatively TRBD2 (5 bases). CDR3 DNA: TGTGCCAGCAGTAACTCCTTGAAGCCGTCGGGAGAGCAGTACTTC. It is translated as CASSNSLKPSGEQYF.